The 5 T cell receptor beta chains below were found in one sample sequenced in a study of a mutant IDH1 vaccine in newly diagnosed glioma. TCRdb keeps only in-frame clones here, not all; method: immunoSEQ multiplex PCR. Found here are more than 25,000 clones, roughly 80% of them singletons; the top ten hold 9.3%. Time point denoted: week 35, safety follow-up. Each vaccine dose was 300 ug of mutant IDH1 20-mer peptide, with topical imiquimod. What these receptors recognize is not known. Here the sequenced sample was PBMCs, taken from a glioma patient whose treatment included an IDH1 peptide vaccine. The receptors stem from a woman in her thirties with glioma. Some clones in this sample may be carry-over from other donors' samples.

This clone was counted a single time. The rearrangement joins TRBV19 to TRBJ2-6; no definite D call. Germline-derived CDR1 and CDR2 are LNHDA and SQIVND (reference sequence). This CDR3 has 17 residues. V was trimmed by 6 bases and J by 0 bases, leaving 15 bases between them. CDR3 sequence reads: CASSVAAEYSGANVLTF. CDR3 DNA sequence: TGTGCCAGTAGCGTCGCGGCTGAATACTCTGGGGCCAACGTCCTGACTTTC.

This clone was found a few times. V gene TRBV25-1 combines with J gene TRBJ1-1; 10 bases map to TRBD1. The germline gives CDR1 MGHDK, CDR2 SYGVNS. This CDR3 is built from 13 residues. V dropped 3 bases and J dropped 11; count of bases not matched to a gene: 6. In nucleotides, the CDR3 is TGTGCCAGCAGTGACCGGGACAGGGGTAGCGCTTTCTTT. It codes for CASSDRDRGSAFF.

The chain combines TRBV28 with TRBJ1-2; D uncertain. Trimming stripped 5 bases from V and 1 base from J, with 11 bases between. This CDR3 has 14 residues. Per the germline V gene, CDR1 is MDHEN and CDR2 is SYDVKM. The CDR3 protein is CASSPIGINYGYTF. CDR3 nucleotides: TGTGCCAGCAGTCCGATAGGAATTAACTATGGCTACACCTTC.

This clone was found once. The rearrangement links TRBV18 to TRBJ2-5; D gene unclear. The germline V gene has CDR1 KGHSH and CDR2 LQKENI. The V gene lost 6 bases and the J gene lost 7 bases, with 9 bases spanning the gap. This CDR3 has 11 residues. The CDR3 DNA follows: TGTGCCAGCTCTCCGGATGGGACCCAGTACTTC. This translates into CASSPDGTQYF.

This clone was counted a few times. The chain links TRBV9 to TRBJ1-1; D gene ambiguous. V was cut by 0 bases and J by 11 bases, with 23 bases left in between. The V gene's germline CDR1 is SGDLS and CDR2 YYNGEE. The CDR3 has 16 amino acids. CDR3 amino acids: CASSVGYKDGQPGAFF. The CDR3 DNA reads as TGTGCCAGCAGCGTAGGGTATAAGGACGGCCAACCTGGGGCTTTCTTT.